This TCR beta chain was obtained from a study of CD8 T cells in Susac syndrome. Study-level information: At the time of blood draw, patients with Susac syndrome were therapy-naive, receiving corticosteroids, or receiving intravenous immunoglobulin alone.

TCR beta sequencing covered blood CD8+ and CD4+ T cells. An input of roughly 0.5 to 1 ug of RNA was subjected to reverse transcription using random hexamers. Amplification of TCR beta CDR3 was carried out by immunoSEQ multiplex PCR, which covered 54 Vbeta and 13 Jbeta segments. Each CDR3 protein gets one entry after TCRdb re-called the immunoSEQ multiplex PCR reads with MiXCR. The sample lists more than 200,000 distinct CDR3 sequences; about 94% were seen once. Germline V gene lookup returns CDR1 DFQATT and CDR2 SNEGSKA (reference sequence). The CDR3 is 16 residues long. Trimming stripped 0 bases from V and 12 bases from J, with 26 bases between.

The sequence was collected from a human donor with Susac syndrome. The chain is built from TRBV20-1 and TRBJ1-2; possible D gene TRBD1, 5 bases. The sequenced sample consisted of CD4+ T cells from PBMCs. In nucleotides, the CDR3 is TGCAGTGCTAGAGATCAAGCTCTATGGGGGTATTCTCAAGACACCTTC. It codes for CSARDQALWGYSQDTF.